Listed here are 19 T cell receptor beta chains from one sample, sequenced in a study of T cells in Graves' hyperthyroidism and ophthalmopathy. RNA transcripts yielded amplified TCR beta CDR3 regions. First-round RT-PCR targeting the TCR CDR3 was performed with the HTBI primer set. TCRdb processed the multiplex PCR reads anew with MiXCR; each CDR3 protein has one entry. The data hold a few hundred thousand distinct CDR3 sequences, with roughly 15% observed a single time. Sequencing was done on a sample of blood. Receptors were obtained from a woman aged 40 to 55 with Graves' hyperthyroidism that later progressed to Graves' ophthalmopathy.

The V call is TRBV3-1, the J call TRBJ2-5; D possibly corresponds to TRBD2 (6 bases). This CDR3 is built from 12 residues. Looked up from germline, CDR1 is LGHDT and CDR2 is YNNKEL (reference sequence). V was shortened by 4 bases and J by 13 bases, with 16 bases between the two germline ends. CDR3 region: CASSLLRSGLYF. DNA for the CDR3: TGTGCCAGCAGCCTACTCCGTAGCGGTCTGTACTTC.

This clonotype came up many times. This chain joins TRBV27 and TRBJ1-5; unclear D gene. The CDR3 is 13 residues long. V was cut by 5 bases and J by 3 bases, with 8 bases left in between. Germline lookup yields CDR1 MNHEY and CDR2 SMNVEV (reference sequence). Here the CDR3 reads CASSHQDNQPQHF. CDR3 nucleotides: TGTGCCAGCAGTCACCAAGACAATCAGCCCCAGCATTTT.

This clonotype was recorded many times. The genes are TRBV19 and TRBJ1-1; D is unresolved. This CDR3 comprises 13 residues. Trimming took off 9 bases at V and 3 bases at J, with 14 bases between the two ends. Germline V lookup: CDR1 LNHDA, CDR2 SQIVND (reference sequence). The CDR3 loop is CASQPPLHTEAFF. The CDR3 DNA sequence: TGTGCCAGCCAACCCCCTTTGCACACTGAAGCTTTCTTT.

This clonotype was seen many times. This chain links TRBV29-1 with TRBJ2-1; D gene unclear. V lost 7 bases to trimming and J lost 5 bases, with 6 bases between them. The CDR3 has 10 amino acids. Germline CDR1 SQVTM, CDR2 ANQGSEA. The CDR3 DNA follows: TGCAGCGGAGCCGACAATGAGCAGTTCTTC. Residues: CSGADNEQFF.

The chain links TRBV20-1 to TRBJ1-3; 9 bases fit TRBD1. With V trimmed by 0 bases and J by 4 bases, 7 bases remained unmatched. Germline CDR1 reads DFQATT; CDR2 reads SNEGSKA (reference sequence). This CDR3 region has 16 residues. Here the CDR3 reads CSAREWGQGRGNTIYF. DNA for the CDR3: TGCAGTGCTAGAGAGTGGGGACAGGGTCGAGGAAACACCATATATTTT.

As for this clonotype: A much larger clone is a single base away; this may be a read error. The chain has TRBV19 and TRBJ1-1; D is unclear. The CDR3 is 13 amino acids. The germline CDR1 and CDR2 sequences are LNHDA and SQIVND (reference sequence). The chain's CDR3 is CASSISPNTESFF. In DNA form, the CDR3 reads TGTGCCAGTAGTATTTCCCCGAACACTGAATCTTTCTTT.

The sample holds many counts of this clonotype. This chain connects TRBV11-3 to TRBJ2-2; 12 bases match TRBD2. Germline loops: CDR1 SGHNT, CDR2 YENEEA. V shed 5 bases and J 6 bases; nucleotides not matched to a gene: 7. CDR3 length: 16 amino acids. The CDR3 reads CASSTPSGRASGELFF. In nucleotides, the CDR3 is TGTGCCAGCAGCACCCCTAGCGGGAGGGCTTCCGGGGAGCTGTTTTTT.

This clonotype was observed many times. Here the CDR3 reads CASSLDVGFHEQYF. The CDR3 region has the DNA TGTGCCAGCAGTTTAGACGTCGGGTTCCACGAGCAGTACTTC. This chain uses TRBV28 with TRBJ2-7; no reliable D call. V was cut by 2 bases and J by 5 bases, with 13 bases left in between. CDR1 MDHEN and CDR2 SYDVKM come from the germline V gene. The CDR3 has 14 amino acids.

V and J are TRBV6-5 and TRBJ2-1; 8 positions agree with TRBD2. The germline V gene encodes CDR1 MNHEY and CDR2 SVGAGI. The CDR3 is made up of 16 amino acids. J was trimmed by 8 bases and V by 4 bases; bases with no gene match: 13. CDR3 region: CASSSGRSGSRDEQFF. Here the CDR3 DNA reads TGTGCCAGCAGTTCCGGCAGGAGCGGGAGTAGGGATGAGCAGTTCTTC.

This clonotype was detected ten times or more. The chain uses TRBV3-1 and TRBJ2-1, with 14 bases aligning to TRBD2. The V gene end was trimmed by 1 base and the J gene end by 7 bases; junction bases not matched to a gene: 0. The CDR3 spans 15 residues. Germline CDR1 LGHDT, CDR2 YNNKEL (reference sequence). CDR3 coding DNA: TGTGCCAGCAGCCAAGGGACTAGCGGGAGGAATGAGCAGTTCTTC. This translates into CASSQGTSGRNEQFF.

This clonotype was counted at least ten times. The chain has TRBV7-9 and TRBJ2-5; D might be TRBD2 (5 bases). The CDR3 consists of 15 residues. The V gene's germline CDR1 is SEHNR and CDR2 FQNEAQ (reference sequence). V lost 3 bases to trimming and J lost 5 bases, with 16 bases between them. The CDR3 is CASSLVRVGRETQYF. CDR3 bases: TGTGCCAGCAGCTTGGTGAGGGTCGGCCGCGAGACCCAGTACTTC.

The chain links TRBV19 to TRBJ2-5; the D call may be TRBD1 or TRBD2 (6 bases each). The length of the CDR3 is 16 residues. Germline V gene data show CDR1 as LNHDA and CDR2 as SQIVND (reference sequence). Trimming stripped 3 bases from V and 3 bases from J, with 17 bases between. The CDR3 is CASSIWGAGPEETQYF. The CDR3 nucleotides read TGTGCCAGTAGTATTTGGGGGGCCGGTCCCGAAGAGACCCAGTACTTC. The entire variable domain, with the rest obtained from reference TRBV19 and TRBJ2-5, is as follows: DGGITQSPKYLFRKEGQNVTLSCEQNLNHDAMYWYRQDPGQGLRLIYYSQIVNDFQKGDIAEGYSVSREKKESFPLTVTSAQKNPTAFYLCASSIWGAGPEETQYFGPGTRLLVL.

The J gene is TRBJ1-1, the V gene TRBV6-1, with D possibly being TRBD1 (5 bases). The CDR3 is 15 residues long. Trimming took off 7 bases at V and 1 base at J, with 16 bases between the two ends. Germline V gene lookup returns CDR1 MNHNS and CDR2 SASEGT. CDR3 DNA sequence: TGTGCCAGCAAGAAAATGGGGGGGAGGAACACTGAAGCTTTCTTT. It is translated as CASKKMGGRNTEAFF.

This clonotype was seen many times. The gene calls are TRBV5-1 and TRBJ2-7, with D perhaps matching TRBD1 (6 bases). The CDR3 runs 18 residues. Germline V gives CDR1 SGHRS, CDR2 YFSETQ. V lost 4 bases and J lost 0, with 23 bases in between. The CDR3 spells CASSPRYPGQFGSYEQYF. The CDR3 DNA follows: TGCGCCAGCAGCCCACGTTATCCCGGACAGTTCGGCTCCTACGAGCAGTACTTC. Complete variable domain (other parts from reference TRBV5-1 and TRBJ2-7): KAGVTQTPRYLIKTRGQQVTLSCSPISGHRSVSWYQQTPGQGLQFLFEYFSETQRNKGNFPGRFSGRQFSNSRSEMNVSTLELGDSALYLCASSPRYPGQFGSYEQYFGPGTRLTVT.

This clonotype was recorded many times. The CDR3 coding sequence is TGTGCCAGCAGTTTAGTTGGTGGGGGCAACTACGAGCAGTACTTC. Encoded protein: CASSLVGGGNYEQYF. This rearrangement joins TRBV27 to TRBJ2-7, with a possible D match to TRBD1 (6 bases). CDR1 is MNHEY, CDR2 SMNVEV, per germline (reference sequence). The CDR3 totals 15 residues. The V and J ends lost 2 bases and 3 bases respectively, with 14 bases between them.

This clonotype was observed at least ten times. The CDR3 DNA follows: TGCGCCAGCAGCTTGCTTAGCGGGAGGACCTCGGGCGGAGATACGCAGTATTTT. It codes for CASSLLSGRTSGGDTQYF. The chain uses TRBV5-1 and TRBJ2-3; TRBD2 matches 10 bases. Germline V lookup: CDR1 SGHRS, CDR2 YFSETQ. This CDR3 comprises 18 residues. V gave up 1 base and J gave up 5 bases; unmatched junction bases: 13.

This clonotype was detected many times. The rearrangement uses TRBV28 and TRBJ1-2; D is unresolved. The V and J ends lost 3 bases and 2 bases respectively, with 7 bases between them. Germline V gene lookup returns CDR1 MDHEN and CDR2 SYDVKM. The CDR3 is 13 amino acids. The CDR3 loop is CASSFAGNYGYTF. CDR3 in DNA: TGTGCCAGCAGTTTTGCAGGAAACTATGGCTACACCTTC.

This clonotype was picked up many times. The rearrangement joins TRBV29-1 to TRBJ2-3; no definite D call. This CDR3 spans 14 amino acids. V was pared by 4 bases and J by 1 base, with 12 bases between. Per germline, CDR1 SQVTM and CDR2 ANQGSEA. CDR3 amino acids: CSVGSDVRTDTQYF. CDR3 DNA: TGCAGCGTTGGGTCGGATGTCCGCACAGATACGCAGTATTTT.

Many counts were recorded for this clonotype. The CDR3 DNA is TGTGCCAGCAGTTCTTGGAGGGAGGGGACAGTCAGCTACGAGCAGTACTTC. Translating it yields CASSSWREGTVSYEQYF. The chain links TRBV28 to TRBJ2-7; D may correspond to TRBD1 or TRBD2 (7 bases each). Trimming pared 4 bases from V and 3 bases from J, leaving 22 bases between. This CDR3 is built from 17 residues. CDR1 is MDHEN and CDR2 is SYDVKM in the germline V gene.